This TCR beta chain was found in a study of blood T cell repertoires in COVID-19. The authors' processing: Amplification with reference gene primers provided the estimates of nucleated cell counts. Only in-frame clones appear in the TCRdb table, and some are missing; sequencing was by immunoSEQ multiplex PCR. V, J and clone size reflect that table, while D and trimming were determined from the DNA. The sample contains fewer than 55,000 clones, around 83% of which appear only once. The V gene's germline CDR1 is LNHDA and CDR2 SQIVND (reference sequence). The V gene lost 7 bases and the J gene lost 11 bases, with 14 bases spanning the gap. CDR3 length equals 11 residues.

The sequencing input was peripheral blood. The sequence was obtained from a man between 65 and 85 years old with active COVID-19. The chain employs TRBV19 and TRBJ1-1; D possibly corresponds to TRBD1 (5 bases). The CDR3 DNA reads TGTGCCAGTATTAACGGGGGAGTCGCTTTCTTT. This encodes CASINGGVAFF.